Below, 31 T cell receptor beta chains from the same sample are listed, as sequenced in a study of T-cell reconstitution after alpha-beta-depleted transplantation in children. During its preparation, the TCRbeta library received unique molecular identifiers. TCRdb itself ran the PCR reads through MiXCR, one entry per CDR3 protein. This sample has approximately 520,000 distinct CDR3 sequences, with about 31% found just once. The specimen comprised PBMCs from the stem cell graft donor, sampled from the stem cell graft. Receptor source: a human donor who donated a stem cell graft to a child with aplastic anemia.

The V call is TRBV5-1, the J call TRBJ2-3; 9 bases line up with TRBD2. V lost 4 bases to trimming and J lost 0 bases; unmatched junction nucleotides: 9. This CDR3 has 17 amino acids. Germline lookup yields CDR1 SGHRS and CDR2 YFSETQ. The CDR3 region is CASSAGGAPPSTDTQYF. In DNA, the CDR3 is TGCGCCAGCAGCGCGGGAGGGGCCCCCCCTAGCACAGATACGCAGTATTTT.

This clonotype occurred a few times. V and J are TRBV6-1 and TRBJ1-2; 9 nucleotides align to TRBD1. Trimming cost V 6 bases and J 3 bases; bases outside gene matches: 8. CDR1 is MNHNS, CDR2 SASEGT, per germline. This CDR3 region has 15 residues. The CDR3 sequence: CASSAQGAGDYGYTF. The DNA of the CDR3 is TGTGCCAGCAGCGCACAGGGGGCGGGGGACTATGGCTACACCTTC.

This clonotype has a handful of counts. The V call is TRBV6-2 or TRBV6-3, the J call TRBJ2-1; 11 nucleotides agree with TRBD1. Germline assignment: CDR1 MNHEY and CDR2 SVGEGT. The CDR3 is made up of 17 amino acids. J was trimmed by 3 bases and V by 5 bases; bases with no gene match: 9. The CDR3 nucleotides are TGTGCCAGCAGTGACGCTCCCGGGACAGGGGGCTACAATGAGCAGTTCTTC. Residues: CASSDAPGTGGYNEQFF.

This clonotype came up a few times. V is TRBV9 and J is TRBJ2-3; 8 positions agree with TRBD2. Germline CDR1 and CDR2: SGDLS and YYNGEE. With V trimmed by 3 bases and J by 6 bases, 9 bases remained unmatched. This CDR3 has 15 residues. The CDR3 loop is CASSGTSGGADTQYF. As DNA, the CDR3 is TGTGCCAGCAGCGGAACTAGCGGAGGGGCGGATACGCAGTATTTT.

A note on this clonotype: This could be a read error, since a much larger clone is one nucleotide away. This chain joins TRBV20-1 and TRBJ2-1; 7 positions agree with TRBD2. V was pared by 5 bases and J by 8 bases, with 12 bases of the junction left unmatched. This CDR3 is built from 14 residues. From germline, CDR1 is DFQATT and CDR2 SNEGSKA (reference sequence). The CDR3 sequence: CSAGDYLTYDEQFF. The CDR3, as DNA: TGCAGTGCTGGGGACTACCTGACTTACGATGAGCAGTTCTTC.

The chain couples TRBV27 to TRBJ2-1; TRBD2 matches at 10 bases. Trimming at V came to 5 bases and at J to 5 bases, leaving 9 bases not matched to a gene. This CDR3 region has 16 residues. The V gene's germline CDR1 is MNHEY and CDR2 SMNVEV (reference sequence). The CDR3 sequence: CASSPFFSGRHNEQFF. The CDR3 DNA sequence: TGTGCCAGCAGTCCTTTTTTTAGCGGGAGGCACAATGAGCAGTTCTTC.

This clonotype has only a few counts. The CDR3 DNA sequence: TGTGCCTGGAGTGCCCTCTGGCCGGGAGATACGCAGTATTTT. It yields the protein CAWSALWPGDTQYF. The genes are TRBV30 and TRBJ2-3; D is unclear. The CDR3 totals 14 residues. In germline, CDR1 is GTSNPN, CDR2 SVGIG (reference sequence). The V end was cut by 1 base, the J end by 5 bases, with 13 bases between. Full variable domain (missing parts from reference TRBV30 and TRBJ2-3): SQTIHQWPATLVQPVGSPLSLECTVEGTSNPNLYWYRQAAGRGLQLLFYSVGIGQISSEVPQNLSASRPQDRQFILSSKKLLLSDSGFYLCAWSALWPGDTQYFGPGTRLTVL.

This clonotype has only a few counts. The rearrangement links TRBV9 to TRBJ2-1; D call uncertain. Trimming pared 1 base from V and 0 bases from J, leaving 11 bases between. The CDR3 loop spans 16 amino acids. Germline V gene sequence: CDR1 SGDLS, CDR2 YYNGEE. The CDR3 loop is CASSVSGPSSYNEQFF. Here the CDR3 DNA reads TGTGCCAGCAGCGTAAGTGGCCCTAGCTCCTACAATGAGCAGTTCTTC.

This clonotype was counted only a few times. The chain is built from TRBV7-2 and TRBJ1-1; the D gene is possibly TRBD1 (5 bases). Trimming shortened V by 0 bases and J by 11 bases, and 19 bases separated the two germline ends. This CDR3 spans 15 amino acids. The germline CDR1 and CDR2 sequences are SGHTA and FQGNSA. The CDR3 region is CASSLAIMSAGRAFF. CDR3 sequence (DNA): TGTGCCAGCAGCTTAGCGATCATGTCCGCGGGGCGGGCTTTCTTT.

The chain joins TRBV5-4 to TRBJ2-5, with 11 bases aligning to TRBD2. Germline values: CDR1 SGHNT, CDR2 YYREEE (reference sequence). The CDR3 has 19 residues. The junction had 10 bases not matched to a gene; V was cut back by 0 bases and J by 0 bases. CDR3 residues: CASSLELLTSGRNQETQYF. CDR3 DNA sequence: TGTGCCAGCAGCTTGGAACTCCTTACTAGCGGGAGAAACCAAGAGACCCAGTACTTC. Together with reference TRBV5-4 and TRBJ2-5, the CDR3 gives the full variable domain: ETGVTQSPTHLIKTRGQQVTLRCSSQSGHNTVSWYQQALGQGPQFIFQYYREEENGRGNFPPRFSGLQFPNYSSELNVNALELDDSALYLCASSLELLTSGRNQETQYFGPGTRLLVL.

The table lists this clonotype with a few counts. V gene TRBV12-3 or TRBV12-4 combines with J gene TRBJ2-2; TRBD1 matches at 10 bases. The CDR3 extends over 15 amino acids. V shed 5 bases and J 6 bases; nucleotides not matched to a gene: 6. CDR3 bases: TGTGCCAGCAGTCCTCCGGGACAGGGGCCCGGGGAGCTGTTTTTT. Protein sequence: CASSPPGQGPGELFF.

This clonotype was detected only a few times. The chain has TRBV4-2 and TRBJ2-3, with 14 bases matching TRBD2. CDR1 is LGHNA, CDR2 YNFKEQ, per germline. After removal of 3 bases from V and 4 bases from J, the junction contained 0 bases not matched to a gene. This CDR3 comprises 15 residues. CDR3 sequence (DNA): TGTGCCAGCAGCCAGGGACTAGCGGGAGCAGATACGCAGTATTTT. This gives the protein CASSQGLAGADTQYF.

This chain links TRBV7-3 with TRBJ1-5; D gene ambiguous. CDR3 length: 16 amino acids. Trimming pared 0 bases from V and 3 bases from J, leaving 12 bases between. Germline CDR1 SGHTA, CDR2 FQGTGA. CDR3 coding DNA: TGTGCCAGCAGCTTAACGTACGGTCAGTACAATCAGCCCCAGCATTTT. It specifies CASSLTYGQYNQPQHF.

The chain combines TRBV7-8 with TRBJ2-2; D not resolved. This CDR3 has 16 residues. Per germline, CDR1 SGHVS and CDR2 FQNEAQ. V gave up 5 bases and J gave up 3 bases, with 16 bases separating them. DNA of the CDR3: TGTGCCAGCAGCCCCTCCTATCCCTGGGACACCGGGGAGCTGTTTTTT. Its protein is CASSPSYPWDTGELFF.

The rearrangement uses TRBV29-1 and TRBJ2-1; D may be TRBD2 (6 bases). V was shortened by 4 bases and J by 7 bases, with 11 bases between the two germline ends. There are 12 residues in the CDR3. Germline-derived CDR1 and CDR2 are SQVTM and ANQGSEA. CDR3 DNA sequence: TGCAGCGTTGCCCCCGGGGGTAATGAGCAGTTCTTC. It encodes CSVAPGGNEQFF.

This clonotype was seen a few times. J is TRBJ2-1 and V is TRBV12-3 or TRBV12-4, with 15 bases matching TRBD2. This CDR3 region has 14 residues. V lost 5 bases and J lost 12; bases outside the gene matches: 5. CDR3 protein: CASSRTSGGDWQFF. Here the CDR3 DNA reads TGTGCCAGCAGTCGGACTAGCGGGGGGGATTGGCAGTTCTTC.

The rearrangement joins TRBV7-6 to TRBJ2-1; D possibly corresponds to TRBD2 (5 bases). The CDR3 covers 16 residues. Trimming cost V 5 bases and J 4 bases, with 18 bases left between them. The V gene's germline CDR1 is SGHVS and CDR2 FNYEAQ. The CDR3 DNA reads as TGTGCCAGCAGCCTAGACGAGGGAAGGAAGTACAATGAGCAGTTCTTC. It translates to CASSLDEGRKYNEQFF.

This clonotype appeared a few times. The rearrangement joins TRBV4-3 to TRBJ1-2; D gene unclear. Trimming stripped 1 base from V and 4 bases from J, with 13 bases between. Germline V gene data show CDR1 as LGHNA and CDR2 as YSLEER. CDR3 length equals 15 residues. Here the CDR3 reads CASSQALSLGYGYTF. CDR3 nucleotides: TGCGCCAGCAGCCAAGCGCTAAGCCTGGGCTATGGCTACACCTTC.

This clonotype was recorded a few times. The V and J genes are TRBV29-1 and TRBJ2-1; 10 bases match TRBD2. The CDR3 has 16 residues. V lost 5 bases and J lost 0; bases outside the gene matches: 7. The germline V gene has CDR1 SQVTM and CDR2 ANQGSEA. The CDR3 coding sequence is TGCAGCGTTCCACCCGCTAGCGGGAGCTCCTACAATGAGCAGTTCTTC. Its translation is CSVPPASGSSYNEQFF.

This clonotype was detected a few times. The V and J genes are TRBV12-3 or TRBV12-4 and TRBJ1-2; the D gene is possibly TRBD1 (5 bases). V shed 1 base and J shed 5 bases, with 14 bases lying between them. The CDR3 is 15 residues long. The CDR3: CASSLVSGLVYGYTF. CDR3 nucleotide sequence: TGTGCCAGCAGTTTAGTGTCAGGGCTGGTTTATGGCTACACCTTC.

The chain combines TRBV6-5 with TRBJ1-5; no firm D call. The CDR3 has 14 residues. Germline V gene lookup returns CDR1 MNHEY and CDR2 SVGAGI. The V gene lost 4 bases and the J gene lost 2 bases, with 9 bases spanning the gap. For the CDR3, the DNA is TGTGCCAGCAGTTTTGGGTGGGGCAATCAGCCCCAGCATTTT. Protein sequence: CASSFGWGNQPQHF.

The V and J genes are TRBV6-5 and TRBJ1-5, with 7 positions matching TRBD1. CDR1 MNHEY and CDR2 SVGAGI come from the germline V gene. Trimming took 4 bases from V and 4 from J; bases not matched to a gene: 10. The CDR3 is 16 residues long. This CDR3 reads CASSSNPGQKNQPQHF. In DNA form, the CDR3 reads TGTGCCAGCAGTTCCAATCCGGGACAGAAGAATCAGCCCCAGCATTTT.

The V call is TRBV5-1, the J call TRBJ2-2; possible D gene TRBD1, 6 bases. This CDR3 has 17 residues. Trimming left V 2 bases short and J 5 bases short, with 19 bases between. CDR1 and CDR2 (germline): SGHRS, YFSETQ. The chain's CDR3 is CASSFSTGSIVTGELFF. The CDR3 DNA sequence: TGCGCCAGCAGCTTTTCCACAGGGAGCATCGTGACCGGGGAGCTGTTTTTT.

This chain uses TRBV5-1 with TRBJ1-2; 9 bases map to TRBD1. Germline CDR1 and CDR2: SGHRS and YFSETQ. The junction had 4 bases not matched to a gene; V was cut back by 4 bases and J by 3 bases. The length of the CDR3 is 14 residues. The CDR3 spells CASSPWDRDYGYTF. In nucleotides, the CDR3 is TGCGCCAGCAGCCCGTGGGACAGGGACTATGGCTACACCTTC. Full variable domain (rest looked up from reference TRBV5-1 and TRBJ1-2): KAGVTQTPRYLIKTRGQQVTLSCSPISGHRSVSWYQQTPGQGLQFLFEYFSETQRNKGNFPGRFSGRQFSNSRSEMNVSTLELGDSALYLCASSPWDRDYGYTFGSGTRLTVV.

The V and J genes are TRBV6-5 and TRBJ2-2; weak D call: TRBD2 (6 bases). The V gene lost 0 bases and the J gene lost 6 bases, with 11 bases spanning the gap. This CDR3 has 15 residues. CDR1 is MNHEY and CDR2 is SVGAGI in the germline V gene. CDR3 sequence (DNA): TGTGCCAGCAGTTACTCGGGACTGAGGGCCGGGGAGCTGTTTTTT. Protein product: CASSYSGLRAGELFF.

The rearrangement uses TRBV5-1 and TRBJ1-2, with unresolved D. V dropped 0 bases and J dropped 6 bases, with 9 bases sitting between them. Germline-derived CDR1 and CDR2 are SGHRS and YFSETQ. The CDR3 spans 13 residues. The CDR3 sequence: CASSLDGVNGYTF. The CDR3 bases are TGCGCCAGCAGCTTGGATGGGGTTAATGGCTACACCTTC.

Only a few counts were recorded for this clonotype. The chain has TRBV20-1 and TRBJ1-2; D is unclear. CDR3 size: 11 residues. Trimming shortened V by 5 bases and J by 8 bases, and 12 bases separated the two germline ends. The germline CDR1 and CDR2 sequences are DFQATT and SNEGSKA (reference sequence). The CDR3 reads CSAHVQPGYTF. The CDR3 coding sequence is TGCAGTGCTCATGTCCAGCCAGGCTACACCTTC.

The chain has TRBV6-2 or TRBV6-3 and TRBJ2-7, with 14 bases matching TRBD2. The junction had 7 bases not matched to a gene; V was cut back by 5 bases and J by 7 bases. Per germline, CDR1 MNHEY and CDR2 SVGEGT. The CDR3 totals 15 residues. CDR3 region: CASSPSTSGRGEQYV. CDR3 DNA: TGTGCCAGCAGTCCTTCGACTAGCGGGAGGGGGGAGCAGTACGTC.

The chain joins TRBV12-3 or TRBV12-4 to TRBJ1-2; the D gene is possibly TRBD1 (5 bases). Trimming took off 2 bases at V and 2 bases at J, with 12 bases between the two ends. CDR3 length: 15 amino acids. CDR3 nucleotides: TGTGCCAGCAGTTTAAGCGCCAGGGCAAACTATGGCTACACCTTC. It translates to CASSLSARANYGYTF.

This clonotype was found a few times. V and J are TRBV7-2 and TRBJ1-3; 8 nucleotides match TRBD1. V lost 5 bases to trimming and J lost 2 bases; unmatched junction nucleotides: 5. The CDR3 spans 15 residues. The germline V gene has CDR1 SGHTA and CDR2 FQGNSA. Here the CDR3 reads CASSPQGAAGNTIYF. The CDR3 DNA is TGTGCCAGCAGCCCCCAGGGGGCTGCTGGAAACACCATATATTTT.

This sequence joins TRBV18 and TRBJ1-1; D gene ambiguous. The CDR3 is 15 amino acids. V gave up 6 bases and J gave up 1 base, with 15 bases separating them. Looked up from germline, CDR1 is KGHSH and CDR2 is LQKENI. This CDR3 reads CASSPSFGPNTEAFF. The CDR3 region has the DNA TGTGCCAGCTCCCCATCCTTCGGGCCGAACACTGAAGCTTTCTTT.